These 12 T cell receptor beta chains were sequenced from one sample in a study of blood T cell repertoires in COVID-19 (dated by TCRdb to the early 2020s). Library method: the immunoSEQ multiplex PCR assay. Held by TCRdb, this immuneACCESS table contains in-frame sequences only and omits some clones. Under half of the omission traces to an unresolved V gene where checked; the cause of the rest is unknown. The sample data list roughly 250,000 clones, and about 85% of these were observed just once. Of the sample, around 0.96% falls within the top ten clones. The sample taken for sequencing was peripheral blood. All receptors come from a man between 35 and 55 years old with acute or convalescent COVID-19.

V and J are TRBV19 and TRBJ1-2, with D perhaps TRBD1 (6 bases). The CDR3 runs 14 residues. V was cut by 3 bases and J by 8 bases, with 16 bases left in between. Germline CDR1 reads LNHDA; CDR2 reads SQIVND (reference sequence). In DNA form, the CDR3 reads TGTGCCAGTAGTATTCTATCCCCAGGGGCAGGCTACACCTTC. Encoded protein: CASSILSPGAGYTF.

Here the CDR3 reads CASSPGLGGTYEQYF. CDR3 DNA sequence: TGCGCCAGCAGCCCGGGGCTCGGGGGTACCTACGAGCAGTACTTC. The V gene is TRBV4-3, the J gene TRBJ2-7, with TRBD2 as a possible D gene (6 bases). The germline V and J ends were trimmed by 4 bases and 2 bases, with 15 bases remaining between them. This CDR3 region has 15 residues. CDR1 is LGHNA and CDR2 is YSLEER in the germline V gene.

This chain joins TRBV18 and TRBJ2-3; 9 nucleotides agree with TRBD2. The CDR3 runs 16 residues. Germline CDR1 and CDR2: KGHSH and LQKENI. J lost 2 bases, V lost 3 bases, and 6 bases had no gene match. The CDR3 DNA follows: TGTGCCAGCTCACCCCCGGGACTAGCCCACACAGATACGCAGTATTTT. Translation gives CASSPPGLAHTDTQYF.

The J gene is TRBJ1-2, the V gene TRBV7-2; D unclear. V dropped 1 base and J dropped 8 bases, with 11 bases sitting between them. This CDR3 comprises 13 residues. In germline, CDR1 is SGHTA, CDR2 FQGNSA. The CDR3 sequence is CASSLGTISGYTF. Written as DNA, the CDR3 is TGTGCCAGCAGCTTAGGCACAATTTCAGGCTACACCTTC.

V gene TRBV4-3 combines with J gene TRBJ1-2; D is perhaps TRBD1 (5 bases). Deletions cut 3 bases from V and 8 bases from J, with 25 bases between. The CDR3 sequence is 17 residues long. CDR1 and CDR2 from the germline V gene are LGHNA and YSLEER. Here the CDR3 reads CASSQGGAGGGTWGYTF. The CDR3 DNA sequence: TGCGCCAGCAGCCAGGGAGGGGCAGGTGGTGGGACGTGGGGCTACACCTTC.

This clone was observed a single time. The chain uses TRBV5-5 and TRBJ1-2; 11 positions agree with TRBD1. J gave up 0 bases and V 4 bases, and 8 bases lay outside the gene matches. Germline CDR1 is SGHKS and CDR2 is YYEKEE (reference sequence). There are 17 residues in the CDR3. CDR3 region: CASSQSGQGGSNYGYTF. Here the CDR3 DNA reads TGTGCCAGCAGCCAATCGGGACAGGGGGGATCTAACTATGGCTACACCTTC.

The chain employs TRBV6-5 and TRBJ2-3; the D gene is possibly TRBD2 (6 bases). CDR3 length: 15 residues. From germline, CDR1 is MNHEY and CDR2 SVGAGI. With 10 bases removed from V and 0 bases from J, the gap between germline ends came to 17 bases. The CDR3 coding sequence is TGTGCCACCAGGTTTGGAGGGACTAGCACAGATACGCAGTATTTT. This sequence encodes CATRFGGTSTDTQYF.

V gene TRBV27 combines with J gene TRBJ1-6; D is perhaps TRBD1 (5 bases). V gave up 6 bases and J gave up 7 bases, with 13 bases separating them. The CDR3 has 14 amino acids. Germline lookup yields CDR1 MNHEY and CDR2 SMNVEV (reference sequence). The CDR3 here is CASSWGDGNSPLHF. CDR3 sequence (DNA): TGTGCCAGCAGCTGGGGGGACGGGAATTCACCCCTCCACTTT.

J is TRBJ2-2 and V is TRBV10-3, with 9 bases fitting TRBD1. Germline CDR1 ENHRY, CDR2 SYGVKD. This CDR3 is built from 21 residues. Trimming took 6 bases from V and 0 from J; bases not matched to a gene: 20. The CDR3 DNA follows: TGTGCCATCAGCTTGCCCGGGACAGGGTTCTCCAGGGGGCCGAACACCGGGGAGCTGTTTTTT. Translated: CAISLPGTGFSRGPNTGELFF.

The chain joins TRBV15 to TRBJ2-5; 9 positions match TRBD2. Losses at the gene ends were 1 base for V and 5 bases for J; bases not matched to a gene: 8. The CDR3 runs 16 residues. The V gene's germline CDR1 is LNHNV and CDR2 YYDKDF (reference sequence). This CDR3 is CATSRALSGGTETQYF. The CDR3 nucleotides read TGTGCCACCAGCAGAGCTTTAAGCGGGGGGACGGAGACCCAGTACTTC.

The V gene is TRBV5-4, the J gene TRBJ2-7; D may be TRBD2 (7 bases). V lost 2 bases and J lost 0, with 9 bases in between. Germline CDR1 SGHNT, CDR2 YYREEE (reference sequence). The CDR3 runs to 14 residues. The CDR3 region has the DNA TGTGCCAGCAGCTTACGGGGGGCCTCCTACGAGCAGTACTTC. This codes for CASSLRGASYEQYF.

The chain uses TRBV7-9 and TRBJ1-1; D is undetermined. The CDR3 has 14 residues. Germline loops: CDR1 SEHNR, CDR2 FQNEAQ (reference sequence). Trimming cost V 4 bases and J 1 base, with 10 bases left between them. For the CDR3, the DNA is TGTGCCAGCAGCTCTAGACGGGGGAACACTGAAGCTTTCTTT. As protein: CASSSRRGNTEAFF.